The present T cell receptor beta chain was sequenced within a study of blood T cell repertoires in COVID-19. Study-wide background: Some COVID-19 samples were acute and others convalescent; all came from the United States, Italy and Spain. PBMCs, B-cell-depleted T cells, or T cells provided the cDNA or gDNA that made up the material.

Method: immunoSEQ multiplex PCR; TCRdb's copy keeps in-frame clones and lacks some. Of roughly 150,000 clones listed, roughly 81% were seen once; the top ten hold around 5%. In germline, CDR1 is MNHEY, CDR2 SVGAGI. CDR3 size: 15 residues. Germline trimming cut 6 bases from V and 5 bases from J; bases unmatched to any gene: 12. This receptor was identified in a woman aged 45-59 years with COVID-19, enrolled during active disease. Sequencing used peripheral blood. V and J are TRBV6-5 and TRBJ2-7; TRBD2 aligns across 8 bases. The CDR3 DNA sequence: TGTGCCAGCAGCCCCGGGAGGGTGGGCGGAAACGAGCAGTACTTC. Its translation is CASSPGRVGGNEQYF.